A selection of T cell receptor beta chains follows, all from one sample in a study of metastatic and nonmetastatic thyroid tumors. TCRdb used MiXCR to call clones anew from the PCR reads. In the table there are 25,000 to 35,000 clones, 25% of which are singletons. Sequenced: blood. The receptor set was obtained from a female donor with papillary thyroid cancer or a benign thyroid nodule (not recorded which). Some clones in this sample may be carry-over from other donors' samples. Each CDR3 is given without its conserved first and last residue.

TRBV28,TRBJ2-7,ASSFGQGRGEPD
TRBV30,TRBJ1-3,AWSVSGNTIY
TRBV5-1,TRBJ2-1,ASSLTVDGDEQF
TRBV28,TRBJ1-1,ASRRGGSWNTEAF
TRBV19,TRBJ1-2,ASGRRLTPDRGGKYGYT
TRBV4-1,TRBJ2-6,ASSQVPGANVLT
TRBV29-1,TRBJ2-5,SVGDGETQY
TRBV6-1,TRBJ2-7,ASNGLAGDSSYEQY
TRBV20-1,TRBJ1-2,SAPPWDTIPYGYT
TRBV20-1,TRBJ1-5,SAPGQISNQPQH
TRBV7-9,TRBJ1-5,ASSNGVQPQH
TRBV6-1,TRBJ1-5,ASSARANQPQH
TRBV19,TRBJ2-2,ASSTRFNHPGELF
TRBV6-1,TRBJ1-6,ARSRHGGNSPLH
TRBV10-3,TRBJ2-1,ATSPGTAIREKF
TRBV10-2,TRBJ2-1,ASSIDRVYNEQF
TRBV20-1,TRBJ2-7,SARAPTGTYEQY